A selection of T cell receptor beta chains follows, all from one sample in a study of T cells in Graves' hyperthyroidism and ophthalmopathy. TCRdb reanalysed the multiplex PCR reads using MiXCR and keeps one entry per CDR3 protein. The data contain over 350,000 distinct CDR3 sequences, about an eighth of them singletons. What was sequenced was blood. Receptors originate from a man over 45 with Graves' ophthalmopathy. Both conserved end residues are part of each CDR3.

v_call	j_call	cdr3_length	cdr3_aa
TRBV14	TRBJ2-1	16	CASSRHRSYLGNEQFF
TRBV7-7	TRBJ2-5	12	CASTPGGETQYF
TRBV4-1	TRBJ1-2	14	CASGQGSFNYGYTF
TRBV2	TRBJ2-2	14	CASKVDRSTGELFF
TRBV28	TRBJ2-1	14	CASSRRGLYNEQFF
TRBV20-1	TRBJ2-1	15	CSAKTSGRWDNEQFF
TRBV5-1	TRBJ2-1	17	CASSLASVAGDIHEQFF
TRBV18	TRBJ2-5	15	CASPGTGRQKETQYF
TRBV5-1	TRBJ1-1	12	CASSFEGTEAFF
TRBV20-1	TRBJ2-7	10	CSAWSYEQYF
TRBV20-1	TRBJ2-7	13	CSAESGGHYEQYF
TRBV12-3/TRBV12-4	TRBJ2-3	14	CASSIAASTDTQYF
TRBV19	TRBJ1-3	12	CATTGFGNTIYF
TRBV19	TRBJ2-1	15	CASSRNRDSYNEQFF
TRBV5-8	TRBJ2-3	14	CASRGGGLADTQYF
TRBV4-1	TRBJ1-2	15	CASSQDGQGTYGYTF
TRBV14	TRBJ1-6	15	CASSQLSATNSPLHF
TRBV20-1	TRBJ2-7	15	CSAPSLGGASYEQYF
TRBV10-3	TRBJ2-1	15	CAISRTSGRGDEQFF
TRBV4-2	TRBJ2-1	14	CASSQRSGRESQFF
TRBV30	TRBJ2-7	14	CAWSGTSGSFEQYF
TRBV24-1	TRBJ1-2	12	CATSDWGDGYTF
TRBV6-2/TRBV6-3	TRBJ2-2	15	CASSYSILQSGELFF
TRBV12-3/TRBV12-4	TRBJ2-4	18	CASSSGPHGTGRGNIQYF
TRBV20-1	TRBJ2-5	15	CSASQWQGHQETQYF
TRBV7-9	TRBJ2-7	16	CASSYGGGARNYEQYF
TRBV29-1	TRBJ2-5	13	CSAFSGSSQTQYF
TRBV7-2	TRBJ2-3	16	CASSVASGRGTDTQYF
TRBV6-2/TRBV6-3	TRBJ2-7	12	CASSPAVYEQYF
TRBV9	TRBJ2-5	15	CASSTGTGSLETQYF
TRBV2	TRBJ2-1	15	CASGIGGIPSNEQFF
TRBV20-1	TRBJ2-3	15	CSASPLEERVDTQYF
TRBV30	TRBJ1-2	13	CAWSVGGEVGYTF
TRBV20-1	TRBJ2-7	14	CSAQQGFFAWEQYF
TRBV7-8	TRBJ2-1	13	CASSFRVLNEQFF
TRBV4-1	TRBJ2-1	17	CASSQDLGQSSYNEQFF
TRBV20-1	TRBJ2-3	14	CSARVAGAPQTQYF
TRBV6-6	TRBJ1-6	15	CASSYSSGLLGTLHF
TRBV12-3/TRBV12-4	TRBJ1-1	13	CASSRGGRTEAFF
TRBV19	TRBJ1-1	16	CASSIGGTVMNTEAFF